The subject of this entry is one TCR beta chain. The target antigen is unknown. The sample comes from a study of neurological immune-mediated disorders. 5'RACE employing 10-nucleotide random UMIs yielded the cDNA. Every sequencing run returned over 190 million TCR-beta sequences, which were derived from 15-18 subjects. In TCRdb, the 5' RACE reads were re-called with MiXCR into one record per CDR3 protein. This table holds around 50,000 distinct CDR3 sequences, about 25% found once. General observations from the study: Expanded clones shared no CDR3 amino acid sequences across subjects, suggesting private repertoires in all groups.

Germline CDR1 KGHSH, CDR2 LQKENI. The CDR3 is 15 residues long. Trimming stripped 3 bases from V and 4 bases from J, with 12 bases between. The chain is built from TRBV18 and TRBJ2-2; D remains unclear. The sample consisted of PBMCs. The TCR sequence derives from a woman in her sixties or seventies in good health. CDR3 amino acids: CASSPLTGSTGELFF. For the CDR3, the DNA is TGTGCCAGCTCACCTTTAACCGGATCCACCGGGGAGCTGTTTTTT.